Below are 24 T cell receptor beta chains sequenced from a single sample in a study of T cells in Graves' hyperthyroidism and ophthalmopathy. Researchers took RNA transcripts and amplified the TCR beta CDR3 regions from them. The HTBI primer set was used in a first-round RT-PCR of the TCR CDR3. MiXCR, run by TCRdb on the multiplex PCR reads, gives a single entry per CDR3 protein. The data contain over 650,000 distinct CDR3 sequences, 16% of them singletons. The material sequenced was blood. These receptors all come from a man aged 18 to 30 with Graves' hyperthyroidism.

This clonotype has a count of ten or more. The chain links TRBV12-3 or TRBV12-4 to TRBJ1-5; D not certain. V lost 7 bases and J lost 3, with 7 bases in between. The CDR3 runs 12 residues. CDR3 in amino acids: CASTRPNQPQHF. The DNA of the CDR3 is TGTGCCAGCACCAGACCCAATCAGCCCCAGCATTTT.

This clonotype was seen a few times. The gene calls are TRBV20-1 and TRBJ1-2, with D uncertain. The CDR3 consists of 14 residues. The V end was cut by 5 bases, the J end by 3 bases, with 16 bases between. Germline assignment: CDR1 DFQATT and CDR2 SNEGSKA (reference sequence). The CDR3 DNA reads TGCAGTGCTGGTAGCTCCCCGGACCACTATGGCTACACCTTC. Its protein is CSAGSSPDHYGYTF.

This chain connects TRBV27 to TRBJ2-1; D is unresolved. CDR1 and CDR2 from the germline V gene are MNHEY and SMNVEV (reference sequence). V lost 5 bases, J lost 5 bases, and 19 bases lay in between. The CDR3 contains 16 residues. CDR3 region: CASSVLGARTHNEQFF. DNA of the CDR3: TGTGCCAGCAGTGTCCTCGGCGCACGTACCCACAATGAGCAGTTCTTC.

Written as DNA, the CDR3 is TGTGCCAGCAGCTTACTAGCGGCCGAGCAGTACTTC. It translates to CASSLLAAEQYF. This sequence joins TRBV7-9 and TRBJ2-7, with 7 bases lining up with TRBD2. V shed 2 bases, J shed 6 bases, and the junction held 1 base outside the gene matches. Germline CDR1 SEHNR, CDR2 FQNEAQ (reference sequence). The CDR3 is made up of 12 amino acids. Variable domain in full (rest from reference TRBV7-9 and TRBJ2-7): DTGVSQNPRHKITKRGQNVTFRCDPISEHNRLYWYRQTLGQGPEFLTYFQNEAQLEKSRLLSDRFSAERPKGSFSTLEIQRTEQGDSAMYLCASSLLAAEQYFGPGTRLTVT.

There are a few counts of this clonotype. V is TRBV3-1 and J is TRBJ1-1; no firm D call. CDR3 length: 13 residues. Germline loops: CDR1 LGHDT, CDR2 YNNKEL (reference sequence). The V end was cut by 4 bases, the J end by 4 bases, with 10 bases between. The CDR3 DNA follows: TGTGCCAGCAGCCCAGGACCCCGCACTGAAGCTTTCTTT. This encodes CASSPGPRTEAFF.

This clonotype has a handful of counts. In nucleotides, the CDR3 is TGCGCCAGCAGCTTGGATACAGGAGTCAATGAGCAGTTCTTC. It yields the protein CASSLDTGVNEQFF. The genes are TRBV5-1 and TRBJ2-1; D is possibly TRBD1 (5 bases). Trimming took 0 bases from V and 6 from J, leaving 10 bases between them. The germline gives CDR1 SGHRS, CDR2 YFSETQ. CDR3 length: 14 residues.

This clonotype came up many times. The rearrangement joins TRBV6-2 or TRBV6-3 to TRBJ2-1, with 11 nucleotides matching TRBD2. The germline V gene has CDR1 MNHEY and CDR2 SVGEGT. J was trimmed by 5 bases and V by 2 bases; bases with no gene match: 2. This CDR3 is built from 15 residues. CDR3 region: CASSYELAGDNEQFF. CDR3 nucleotides: TGTGCCAGCAGTTACGAACTAGCGGGGGACAATGAGCAGTTCTTC.

The V gene is TRBV28, the J gene TRBJ2-5, with 7 bases matching TRBD2. V lost 3 bases to trimming and J lost 1 base; unmatched junction nucleotides: 5. Germline-derived CDR1 and CDR2 are MDHEN and SYDVKM. There are 15 residues in the CDR3. The CDR3 nucleotides are TGTGCCAGCAGTTTGGGCGGGAGTCCCCAAGAGACCCAGTACTTC. Translating it yields CASSLGGSPQETQYF.

This chain uses TRBV7-8 with TRBJ1-3, with D hard to call. The CDR3 runs to 14 residues. Looked up from germline, CDR1 is SGHVS and CDR2 is FQNEAQ. V was trimmed by 5 bases and J by 2 bases, leaving 10 bases between them. This CDR3 is CASSPASPGNTIYF. In nucleotides, the CDR3 is TGTGCCAGCAGCCCTGCGAGCCCTGGAAACACCATATATTTT.

The chain links TRBV6-1 to TRBJ2-2; D might be TRBD1 (6 bases). V was clipped by 5 bases and J by 9 bases, with 19 bases between them. The CDR3 has 15 amino acids. Germline assignment: CDR1 MNHNS and CDR2 SASEGT. The CDR3 sequence: CASSSSMTGVWELFF. The CDR3 nucleotides are TGTGCCAGCAGTTCATCAATGACAGGCGTCTGGGAGCTGTTTTTT.

The table lists this clonotype with a few counts. V and J are TRBV7-8 and TRBJ2-1, with D perhaps TRBD2 (5 bases). Germline CDR1 is SGHVS and CDR2 is FQNEAQ. Between the trimmed V and J ends, which lost 0 bases and 3 bases, there was a span of 9 bases. The CDR3 has 15 amino acids. The CDR3 loop reads CASSLAGVGYNEQFF. The CDR3 region has the DNA TGTGCCAGCAGCTTAGCGGGAGTAGGCTACAATGAGCAGTTCTTC.

This clonotype was observed at least ten times. The genes are TRBV12-3 or TRBV12-4 and TRBJ2-7; 12 bases are a match to TRBD2. The V gene end was trimmed by 3 bases and the J gene end by 5 bases; junction bases not matched to a gene: 8. The CDR3 sequence is 16 residues long. This chain's CDR3 is CASSFSPSGRANEQYF. Here the CDR3 DNA reads TGTGCCAGCAGTTTTTCGCCTAGCGGGAGGGCTAACGAGCAGTACTTC.

This clonotype came up a few times. V usage is TRBV12-5 and J usage is TRBJ2-7; 7 positions match TRBD1. V dropped 5 bases and J dropped 2; count of bases not matched to a gene: 9. CDR1 and CDR2 (germline): LGHNT, FRNRAP. The CDR3 runs to 15 residues. CDR3 loop: CASGPLGQSPYEQYF. The CDR3 DNA is TGTGCTAGTGGTCCTCTGGGACAGTCGCCCTACGAGCAGTACTTC. The whole variable domain, filled in from reference TRBV12-5 and TRBJ2-7, reads DARVTQTPRHKVTEMGQEVTMRCQPILGHNTVFWYRQTMMQGLELLAYFRNRAPLDDSGMPKDRFSAEMPDATLATLKIQPSEPRDSAVYFCASGPLGQSPYEQYFGPGTRLTVT.

In this sample, this clonotype turned up many times. This rearrangement joins TRBV20-1 to TRBJ2-7, with 10 positions matching TRBD2. CDR1 and CDR2 (germline): DFQATT, SNEGSKA (reference sequence). After removal of 0 bases from V and 4 bases from J, the junction contained 6 bases not matched to a gene. The CDR3 contains 15 residues. In DNA form, the CDR3 reads TGCAGTGCTAGAGATTGGGCTAGCGGGAGTTACGAGCAGTACTTC. Encoded protein: CSARDWASGSYEQYF.

This clonotype came up a few times. This chain joins TRBV7-3 and TRBJ2-5, with TRBD2 matching over 15 bases. V lost 8 bases and J lost 9; bases outside the gene matches: 7. Per the germline V gene, CDR1 is SGHTA and CDR2 is FQGTGA. The length of the CDR3 is 14 residues. CDR3 in DNA: TGTGCCAGCGGGACTAGCGGGAGGTCTTCCGCCCAGTACTTC. Its translation is CASGTSGRSSAQYF.

This clonotype was observed many times. CDR3 bases: TGTGCCAGCAGCGTTAGAGCCTTCCCAGATACGCAGTATTTT. Translating it yields CASSVRAFPDTQYF. V is TRBV9 and J is TRBJ2-3; no reliable D call. Germline CDR1 SGDLS, CDR2 YYNGEE. V lost 2 bases and J lost 4, with 11 bases in between. The CDR3 totals 14 residues.

This clonotype was found many times. This sequence joins TRBV28 and TRBJ2-2; perhaps TRBD2 as D (6 bases). V lost 7 bases and J lost 5, with 14 bases in between. The CDR3 is 14 amino acids. From germline, CDR1 is MDHEN and CDR2 SYDVKM. In DNA, the CDR3 is TGTGCCAGCAAAGCGGGCGCTCTGACCGGGGAGCTGTTTTTT. Amino acid sequence: CASKAGALTGELFF.

This clonotype was seen many times. The CDR3 DNA reads TGCGCCAGCAGCTTGGAAAGGTACAATGAGCAGTTCTTC. Its protein product is CASSLERYNEQFF. This chain joins TRBV5-1 and TRBJ2-1; D uncertain. V was trimmed by 0 bases and J by 4 bases, leaving 5 bases between them. The CDR3 loop spans 13 amino acids. The V gene's germline CDR1 is SGHRS and CDR2 YFSETQ.

This clonotype was detected a few times. V gene TRBV19 combines with J gene TRBJ2-7; the D is unclear. The germline V gene has CDR1 LNHDA and CDR2 SQIVND (reference sequence). The CDR3 spans 13 residues. Between the trimmed V and J ends, which lost 7 bases and 3 bases, there was a span of 13 bases. The CDR3 reads CASTPTPHYEQYF. CDR3 in DNA: TGTGCCAGTACCCCGACACCCCACTACGAGCAGTACTTC.

This clonotype has a count of ten or more. This sequence joins TRBV2 and TRBJ2-2; the D gene is possibly TRBD1 (5 bases). The CDR3 is 15 amino acids. V gave up 4 bases and J gave up 1 base, with 10 bases separating them. Germline CDR1 SNHLY, CDR2 FYNNEI. The CDR3 nucleotides read TGTGCCAGCAGTGCCGTCGGACAGAACACCGGGGAGCTGTTTTTT. The encoded protein is CASSAVGQNTGELFF.

This clonotype was recorded many times. The V call is TRBV12-3 or TRBV12-4, the J call TRBJ2-5; D is ambiguous. The CDR3 length is 12 residues. The ends were cut back, 5 bases at V and 5 bases at J, with 9 bases in the middle. The CDR3 spells CASSRSGETQYF. In DNA form, the CDR3 reads TGTGCCAGCAGTCGTAGTGGGGAGACCCAGTACTTC.

This clonotype appeared many times. The chain combines TRBV30 with TRBJ2-3; D remains ambiguous. CDR3 size: 13 residues. V shed 1 base and J shed 2 bases, with 7 bases lying between them. Per the germline V gene, CDR1 is GTSNPN and CDR2 is SVGIG (reference sequence). The CDR3 sequence: CAWSADFTDTQYF. CDR3 nucleotide sequence: TGTGCCTGGAGTGCTGACTTCACAGATACGCAGTATTTT.

The chain recombines TRBV3-1 with TRBJ2-5; D uncertain. V lost 7 bases to trimming and J lost 5 bases, with 11 bases between them. Germline CDR1 reads LGHDT; CDR2 reads YNNKEL (reference sequence). This CDR3 comprises 12 residues. The CDR3 DNA is TGTGCCAGCATCTCCACGGGTGAGACCCAGTACTTC. This encodes CASISTGETQYF.

The sample holds many counts of this clonotype. This chain connects TRBV4-1 to TRBJ2-1, with TRBD2 as a possible D gene (5 bases). The germline gives CDR1 MGHRA, CDR2 YSYEKL. With 6 bases removed from V and 10 bases from J, the gap between germline ends came to 13 bases. CDR3 length: 12 amino acids. The CDR3 is CASSSFGNEQFF. Written as DNA, the CDR3 is TGCGCCAGCAGTTCGTTCGGGAACGAGCAGTTCTTC.